Listed below are T cell receptor beta chains from one sample, sequenced in a study of blood T cells in healthy people across ages. TCRdb ran MiXCR on the 5' RACE reads and lists one entry per CDR3 protein. This table holds about a million distinct CDR3 sequences, roughly 47% found once. The sample comprised blood. The receptors were sampled from an older woman in good health. Both conserved end residues are part of each CDR3. A D gene is named only where the DNA matches it firmly. Size is stated for part of the rows, as once, few or many counts, or as a class when the clone is expanded.

clone size: -
D gene: -
V gene: TRBV15
J gene: TRBJ2-3
CDR3 DNA: TGTGCCACCAGCAGGGCTGAGGGGGTCCTCACAGATACGCAGTATTTT
CDR3 protein: CATSRAEGVLTDTQYF

clone size: once
D gene: -
V gene: TRBV4-2
J gene: TRBJ2-3
CDR3 DNA: TGTGCCAGCAGCCAAGAGGGGATGGCAGATACGCAGTATTTT
CDR3 protein: CASSQEGMADTQYF

clone size: -
D gene: TRBD2
V gene: TRBV3-1
J gene: TRBJ2-5
CDR3 DNA: TGTGCCAGCAGCCAGGGGACTAGGACTCCTGAGACCCAGTACTTC
CDR3 protein: CASSQGTRTPETQYF

clone size: many
D gene: -
V gene: TRBV6-5
J gene: TRBJ1-4
CDR3 DNA: TGTGCCAGCAGTTCCCTGACTCGGGGTAATGAAAAACTGTTTTTT
CDR3 protein: CASSSLTRGNEKLFF

clone size: -
D gene: -
V gene: TRBV7-9
J gene: TRBJ1-2
CDR3 DNA: TGTGCCAGCAGCGTAGGCGACAGTTATGGCTACACCTTC
CDR3 protein: CASSVGDSYGYTF

clone size: -
D gene: -
V gene: TRBV27
J gene: TRBJ2-6
CDR3 DNA: TGTGCCAGCAGAGGTGGTTTGCGCTCCACCTCTGGGGCCAACGTCCTGACTTTC
CDR3 protein: CASRGGLRSTSGANVLTF

clone size: few
D gene: -
V gene: TRBV6-2/TRBV6-3
J gene: TRBJ1-1
CDR3 DNA: TGTGCCAGCTCCTCCCCGGTCGCATACGCTGAAGCTTTCTTT
CDR3 protein: CASSSPVAYAEAFF

clone size: -
D gene: TRBD2
V gene: TRBV4-1
J gene: TRBJ2-7
CDR3 DNA: TGCGCCAGCAGCCGGTCCGTGGCTAGCGGATCCTACGAGCAGTACTTC
CDR3 protein: CASSRSVASGSYEQYF

clone size: -
D gene: -
V gene: TRBV7-8
J gene: TRBJ1-5
CDR3 DNA: TGTGCCAGCAGCTCCGACAGGTTTAGCAATCAGCCCCAGCATTTT
CDR3 protein: CASSSDRFSNQPQHF

clone size: -
D gene: -
V gene: TRBV15
J gene: TRBJ2-7
CDR3 DNA: TGTGCCACCAGCCCGCTAGCTACCTCTCCCTACGAGCAGTACTTC
CDR3 protein: CATSPLATSPYEQYF

clone size: -
D gene: -
V gene: TRBV10-1
J gene: TRBJ2-1
CDR3 DNA: TGCGCCAGCAGTGAGTCGGAGGATGAGCAGTTCTTC
CDR3 protein: CASSESEDEQFF

clone size: -
D gene: -
V gene: TRBV20-1
J gene: TRBJ2-2
CDR3 DNA: TGCAGTGCTGAGGCCGGGGAGCTGTTTTTT
CDR3 protein: CSAEAGELFF

clone size: -
D gene: TRBD2
V gene: TRBV7-2
J gene: TRBJ2-3
CDR3 DNA: TGTGCCAGCCGGACTAGCGGGAGGACCACAGATACGCAGTATTTT
CDR3 protein: CASRTSGRTTDTQYF

clone size: -
D gene: -
V gene: TRBV20-1
J gene: TRBJ1-5
CDR3 DNA: TGCAGTGCTAGAGAGTTTACGGGGAGTCAGCCCCAGCATTTT
CDR3 protein: CSAREFTGSQPQHF

clone size: -
D gene: -
V gene: TRBV7-9
J gene: TRBJ2-5
CDR3 DNA: TGTGCCAGCAGCTTCGTTCGGGGAAAAGAGACCCAGTACTTC
CDR3 protein: CASSFVRGKETQYF

clone size: -
D gene: TRBD1
V gene: TRBV7-9
J gene: TRBJ1-1
CDR3 DNA: TGTGCCAGCAGCTTCGGGACAGCCAAGGGAGAAGCTTTCTTT
CDR3 protein: CASSFGTAKGEAFF

clone size: -
D gene: -
V gene: TRBV18
J gene: TRBJ2-1
CDR3 DNA: TGTGCCAGCTCACTACCCAGGGTGGGGTCCTACAATGAGCAGTTCTTC
CDR3 protein: CASSLPRVGSYNEQFF

clone size: few
D gene: -
V gene: TRBV6-6
J gene: TRBJ1-2
CDR3 DNA: TGTGCCAGCAGTCCCCGAGACAGTTACTATGGCTACACCTTC
CDR3 protein: CASSPRDSYYGYTF

clone size: -
D gene: -
V gene: TRBV29-1
J gene: TRBJ1-4
CDR3 DNA: TGCAGTGCGACCCAAGGAGGAGAAAAACTGTTTTTT
CDR3 protein: CSATQGGEKLFF

clone size: -
D gene: -
V gene: TRBV7-7
J gene: TRBJ2-7
CDR3 DNA: TGTGCCAGCAGCTTCGACCGAAACTACGAGCAGTACTTC
CDR3 protein: CASSFDRNYEQYF

clone size: -
D gene: -
V gene: TRBV7-9
J gene: TRBJ1-1
CDR3 DNA: TGTGCCAGCAGCTCTTTTATGGGCTGGAACACTGAAGCTTTCTTT
CDR3 protein: CASSSFMGWNTEAFF